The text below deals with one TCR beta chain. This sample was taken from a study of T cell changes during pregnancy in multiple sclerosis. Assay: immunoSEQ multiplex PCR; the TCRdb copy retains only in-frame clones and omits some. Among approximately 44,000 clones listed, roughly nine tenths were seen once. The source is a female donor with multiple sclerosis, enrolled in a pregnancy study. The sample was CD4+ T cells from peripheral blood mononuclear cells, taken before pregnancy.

As DNA, the CDR3 is TGTGCCAGTAGTCAGGAGGGCAGGGACATTCAGTACTTC. Its protein product is CASSQEGRDIQYF. This sequence joins TRBV19 and TRBJ2-4; D is possibly TRBD2 (6 bases). Germline CDR1 and CDR2: LNHDA and SQIVND (reference sequence). The V gene lost 5 bases and the J gene lost 8 bases, with 13 bases spanning the gap. The length of the CDR3 is 13 residues.